Below are 2 T cell receptor beta chains sequenced from a single sample in a study of CD8 T cells in ankylosing spondylitis. TCRdb ran MiXCR on the 5' RACE reads and lists one entry per CDR3 protein. The sample shows some 87,000 distinct CDR3 sequences, just under 9% of them seen only once. The sample was blood, either unsorted or a sorted T cell fraction (not recorded which). Every receptor here comes from a male donor with ankylosing spondylitis or in good health (not recorded which).

This clonotype was seen ten or more times. The V and J genes are TRBV11-2 and TRBJ2-3, with 8 bases fitting TRBD2. The CDR3 loop spans 15 amino acids. Germline V CDR1 and CDR2: SGHAT, FQNNGV. V shed 4 bases, J shed 7 bases, and the junction held 10 bases outside the gene matches. Here the CDR3 DNA reads TGTGCCAGCAGCTCTCTCGGGGGGGATATATATACGCAGTATTTT. Protein product: CASSSLGGDIYTQYF. The full variable domain, its missing parts supplied by reference TRBV11-2 and TRBJ2-3, is EAGVAQSPRYKIIEKRQSVAFWCNPISGHATLYWYQQILGQGPKLLIQFQNNGVVDDSQLPKDRFSAERLKGVDSTLKIQPAKLEDSAVYLCASSSLGGDIYTQYFGPGTRLTVL.

This clonotype was counted ten times or more. The gene calls are TRBV9 and TRBJ2-1; 11 positions match TRBD2. The CDR3 is 18 residues long. The germline gives CDR1 SGDLS, CDR2 YYNGEE. Trimming at V came to 1 base and at J to 2 bases, leaving 8 bases not matched to a gene. CDR3 amino acids: CASSVTIRGLAAYNEQFF. DNA for the CDR3: TGTGCCAGCAGCGTAACCATCCGGGGACTAGCGGCCTACAATGAGCAGTTCTTC.